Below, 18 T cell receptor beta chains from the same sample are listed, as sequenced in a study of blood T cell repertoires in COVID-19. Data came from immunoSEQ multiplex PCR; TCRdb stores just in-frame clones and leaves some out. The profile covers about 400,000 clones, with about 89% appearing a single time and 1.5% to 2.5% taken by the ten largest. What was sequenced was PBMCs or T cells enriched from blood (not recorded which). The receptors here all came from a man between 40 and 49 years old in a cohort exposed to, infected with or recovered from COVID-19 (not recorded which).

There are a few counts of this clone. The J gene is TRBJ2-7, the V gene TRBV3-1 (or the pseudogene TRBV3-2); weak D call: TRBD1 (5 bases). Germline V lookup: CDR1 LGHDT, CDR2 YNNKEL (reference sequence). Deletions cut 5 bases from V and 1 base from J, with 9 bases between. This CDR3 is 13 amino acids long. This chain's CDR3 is CASSTDTSYEQYF. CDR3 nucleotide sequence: TGTGCCAGCAGCACGGACACTTCCTACGAGCAGTACTTC.

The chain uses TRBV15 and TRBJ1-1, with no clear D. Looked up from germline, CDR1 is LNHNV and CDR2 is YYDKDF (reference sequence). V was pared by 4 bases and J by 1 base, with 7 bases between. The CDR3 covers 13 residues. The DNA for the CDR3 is TGTGCCACCAGCAACGGGAAGAACACTGAAGCTTTCTTT. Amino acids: CATSNGKNTEAFF. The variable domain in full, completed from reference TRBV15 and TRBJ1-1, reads DAMVIQNPRYQVTQFGKPVTLSCSQTLNHNVMYWYQQKSSQAPKLLFHYYDKDFNNEADTPDNFQSRRPNTSFCFLDIRSPGLGDTAMYLCATSNGKNTEAFFGQGTRLTVV.

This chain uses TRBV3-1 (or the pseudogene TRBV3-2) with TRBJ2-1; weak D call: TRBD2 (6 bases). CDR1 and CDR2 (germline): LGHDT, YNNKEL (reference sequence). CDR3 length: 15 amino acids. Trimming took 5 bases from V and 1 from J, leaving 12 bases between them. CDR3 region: CASSVRGPSYNEQFF. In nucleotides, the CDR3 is TGTGCCAGCAGCGTGCGGGGCCCATCCTACAATGAGCAGTTCTTC.

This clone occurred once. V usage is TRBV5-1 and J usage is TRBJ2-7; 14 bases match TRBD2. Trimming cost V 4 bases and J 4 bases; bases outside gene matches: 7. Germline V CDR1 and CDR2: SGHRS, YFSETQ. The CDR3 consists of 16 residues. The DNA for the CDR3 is TGCGCCAGCAGCCCCGGGACTAGCGGGAGTAAGTACGAGCAGTACTTC. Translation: CASSPGTSGSKYEQYF.

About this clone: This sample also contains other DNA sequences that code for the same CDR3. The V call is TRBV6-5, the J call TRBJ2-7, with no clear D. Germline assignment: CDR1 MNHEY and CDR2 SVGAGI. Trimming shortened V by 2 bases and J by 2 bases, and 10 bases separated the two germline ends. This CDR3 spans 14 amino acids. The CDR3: CASSYVRGTYEQYF. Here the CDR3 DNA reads TGTGCCAGCAGTTACGTACGAGGAACCTACGAGCAGTACTTC.

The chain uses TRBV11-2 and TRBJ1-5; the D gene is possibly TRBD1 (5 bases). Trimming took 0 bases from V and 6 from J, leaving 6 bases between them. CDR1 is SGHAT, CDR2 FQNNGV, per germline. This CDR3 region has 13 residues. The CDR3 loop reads CASSLDRAQPQHF. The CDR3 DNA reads TGTGCCAGCAGCTTAGACAGGGCTCAGCCCCAGCATTTT.

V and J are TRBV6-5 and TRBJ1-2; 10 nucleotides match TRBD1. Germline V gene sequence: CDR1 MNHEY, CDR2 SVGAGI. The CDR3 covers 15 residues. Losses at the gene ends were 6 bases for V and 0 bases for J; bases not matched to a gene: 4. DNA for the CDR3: TGTGCCAGCAGCTCTGGACAGGGGGCTAACTATGGCTACACCTTC. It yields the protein CASSSGQGANYGYTF.

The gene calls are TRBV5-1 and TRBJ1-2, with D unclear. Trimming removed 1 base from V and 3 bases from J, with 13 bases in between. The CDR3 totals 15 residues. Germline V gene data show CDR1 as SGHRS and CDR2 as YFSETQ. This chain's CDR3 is CASSLFTDQHYGYTF. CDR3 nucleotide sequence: TGCGCCAGCAGCTTGTTTACAGACCAACACTATGGCTACACCTTC. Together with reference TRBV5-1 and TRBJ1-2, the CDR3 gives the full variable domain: KAGVTQTPRYLIKTRGQQVTLSCSPISGHRSVSWYQQTPGQGLQFLFEYFSETQRNKGNFPGRFSGRQFSNSRSEMNVSTLELGDSALYLCASSLFTDQHYGYTFGSGTRLTVV.

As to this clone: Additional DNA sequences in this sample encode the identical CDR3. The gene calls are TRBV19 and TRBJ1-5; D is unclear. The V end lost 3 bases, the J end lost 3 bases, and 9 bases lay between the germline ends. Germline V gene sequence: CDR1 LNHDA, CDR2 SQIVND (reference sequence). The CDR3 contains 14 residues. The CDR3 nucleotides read TGTGCCAGTAGTATCTACAGCTCCAATCAGCCCCAGCATTTT. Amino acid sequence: CASSIYSSNQPQHF.

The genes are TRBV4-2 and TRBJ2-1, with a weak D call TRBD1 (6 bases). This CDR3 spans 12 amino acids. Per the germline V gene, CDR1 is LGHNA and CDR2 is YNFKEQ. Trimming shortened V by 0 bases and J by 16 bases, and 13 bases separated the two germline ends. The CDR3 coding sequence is TGTGCCAGCAGCCAAGAGGGGGCCGTGATTTTCTTC. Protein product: CASSQEGAVIFF.

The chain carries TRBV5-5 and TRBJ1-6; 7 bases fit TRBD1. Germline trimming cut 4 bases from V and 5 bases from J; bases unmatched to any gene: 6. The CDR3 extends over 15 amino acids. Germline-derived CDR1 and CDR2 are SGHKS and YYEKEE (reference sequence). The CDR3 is CASSLTGNHNSPLHF. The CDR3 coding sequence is TGTGCCAGCAGCCTGACAGGGAACCATAATTCACCCCTCCACTTT.

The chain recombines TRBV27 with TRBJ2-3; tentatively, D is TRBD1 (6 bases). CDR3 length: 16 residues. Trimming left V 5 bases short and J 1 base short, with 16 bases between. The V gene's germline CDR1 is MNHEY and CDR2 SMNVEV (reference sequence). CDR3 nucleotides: TGTGCCAGCAGTCCCTGGGATCGGACAGGCACAGATACGCAGTATTTT. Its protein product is CASSPWDRTGTDTQYF.

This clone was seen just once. This CDR3 reads CASSQSTSGTYEQYF. DNA of the CDR3: TGTGCCAGCAGCCAGTCAACTAGCGGAACCTACGAGCAGTACTTC. The rearrangement joins TRBV4-2 to TRBJ2-7; 8 bases are a match to TRBD2. This CDR3 spans 15 amino acids. After removal of 3 bases from V and 2 bases from J, the junction contained 6 bases not matched to a gene. Germline lookup yields CDR1 LGHNA and CDR2 YNFKEQ.

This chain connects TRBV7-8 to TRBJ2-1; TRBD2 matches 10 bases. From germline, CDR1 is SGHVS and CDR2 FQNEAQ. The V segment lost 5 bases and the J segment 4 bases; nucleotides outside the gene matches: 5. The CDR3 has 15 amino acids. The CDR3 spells CASSTGLAVYNEQFF. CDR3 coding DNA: TGTGCCAGCAGCACCGGACTAGCGGTTTACAATGAGCAGTTCTTC. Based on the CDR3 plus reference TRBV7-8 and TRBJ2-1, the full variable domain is GAGVSQSPRYKVAKRGQDVALRCDPISGHVSLFWYQQALGQGPEFLTYFQNEAQLDKSGLPSDRFFAERPEGSVSTLKIQRTQQEDSAVYLCASSTGLAVYNEQFFGPGTRLTVL.

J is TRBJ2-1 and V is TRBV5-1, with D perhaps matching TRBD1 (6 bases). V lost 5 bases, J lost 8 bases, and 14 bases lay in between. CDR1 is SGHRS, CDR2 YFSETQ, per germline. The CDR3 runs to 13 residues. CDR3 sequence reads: CASSRGHRDEQFF. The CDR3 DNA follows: TGCGCCAGCAGTCGGGGACATCGGGATGAGCAGTTCTTC.

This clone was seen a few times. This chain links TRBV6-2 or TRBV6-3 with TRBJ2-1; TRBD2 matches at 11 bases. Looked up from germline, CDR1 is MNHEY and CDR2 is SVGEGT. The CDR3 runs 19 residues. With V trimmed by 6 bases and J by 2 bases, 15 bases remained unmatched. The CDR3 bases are TGTGCCAGCAGCAGAGGACTAGCGGGTTTAGGGCACCCCTACAATGAGCAGTTCTTC. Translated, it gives CASSRGLAGLGHPYNEQFF.

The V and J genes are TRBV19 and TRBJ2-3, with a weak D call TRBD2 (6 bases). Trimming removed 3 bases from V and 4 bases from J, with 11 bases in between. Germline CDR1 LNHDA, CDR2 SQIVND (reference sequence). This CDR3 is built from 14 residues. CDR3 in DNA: TGTGCCAGTAGTATCGGGGGTAAGGCAGATACGCAGTATTTT. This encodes CASSIGGKADTQYF.

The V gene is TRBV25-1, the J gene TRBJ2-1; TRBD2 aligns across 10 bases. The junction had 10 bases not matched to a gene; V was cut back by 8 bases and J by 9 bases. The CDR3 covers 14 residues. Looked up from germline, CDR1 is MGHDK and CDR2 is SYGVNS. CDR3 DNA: TGTGCCAGCGGGAGACTAGCGGGTATAAGTGAGCAGTTCTTC. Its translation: CASGRLAGISEQFF.